Each of the 16 T cell receptor beta chains below was sequenced from the same sample in a study of blood T cell repertoires in COVID-19. TCRdb keeps only in-frame clones here, not all; method: immunoSEQ multiplex PCR. The table includes 150,000 to 200,000 clones, around four fifths detected once. Sequencing was carried out using peripheral blood. The receptors stem from a woman in her thirties with acute or convalescent COVID-19.

The chain is built from TRBV5-1 and TRBJ1-2; D perhaps matches TRBD1 (6 bases). The V end was cut by 0 bases, the J end by 6 bases, with 12 bases between. Germline lookup yields CDR1 SGHRS and CDR2 YFSETQ. The CDR3 is 14 residues long. This CDR3 reads CASSLAEAGDGYTF. The CDR3 DNA reads TGCGCCAGCAGCTTGGCCGAGGCAGGGGATGGCTACACCTTC.

This clone was recorded a few times. CDR3 protein: CASSLATGGYEQYF. The CDR3 DNA follows: TGTGCCAGCAGCTTAGCGACAGGGGGCTACGAGCAGTACTTC. The chain is built from TRBV7-6 and TRBJ2-7; the match to TRBD1 covers 9 bases. CDR1 SGHVS and CDR2 FNYEAQ come from the germline V gene. V dropped 0 bases and J dropped 3; count of bases not matched to a gene: 0. CDR3 size: 14 residues.

The chain uses TRBV6-4 and TRBJ1-2; a weak D match, TRBD1 (5 bases). Trimming removed 3 bases at V and 0 bases at J, with 8 bases between. The length of the CDR3 is 14 residues. Germline V CDR1 and CDR2: MRHNA, SNTAGT. CDR3 in DNA: TGTGCCAGCAGTGAAATCAGGGCTAACTATGGCTACACCTTC. Residues: CASSEIRANYGYTF.

The chain is built from TRBV4-3 and TRBJ2-1; the D gene is possibly TRBD2 (5 bases). The CDR3 totals 16 residues. With 0 bases removed from V and 2 bases from J, the gap between germline ends came to 11 bases. Germline CDR1 LGHNA, CDR2 YSLEER. The CDR3 here is CASSQDRGNPYNEQFF. Written as DNA, the CDR3 is TGCGCCAGCAGCCAAGATCGGGGAAATCCCTACAATGAGCAGTTCTTC.

This rearrangement joins TRBV6-2 or TRBV6-3 to TRBJ2-1; 7 bases line up with TRBD1. V dropped 4 bases and J dropped 5; count of bases not matched to a gene: 8. The CDR3 is 15 amino acids. The germline V gene has CDR1 MNHEY and CDR2 SVGEGT. The CDR3 region has the DNA TGTGCCAGCAGTTGGGACAGCTTCCTTAACAATGAGCAGTTCTTC. Amino acid sequence: CASSWDSFLNNEQFF.

CDR3 sequence (DNA): TGTGCCAGCAGCTTAGTGGGGCTAGGTTATGGGTATGAGCAGTTCTTC. It translates to CASSLVGLGYGYEQFF. This chain connects TRBV11-2 to TRBJ2-1, with D possibly being TRBD1 (5 bases). CDR1 is SGHAT and CDR2 is FQNNGV in the germline V gene. Trimming took off 1 base at V and 8 bases at J, with 18 bases between the two ends. The CDR3 totals 16 residues.

This chain links TRBV7-3 with TRBJ2-3; tentative D call: TRBD1 (5 bases). Germline loops: CDR1 SGHTA, CDR2 FQGTGA. With 6 bases removed from V and 1 base from J, the gap between germline ends came to 11 bases. The CDR3 sequence is 14 residues long. This CDR3 reads CASSTQGGTDTQYF. The CDR3 region has the DNA TGTGCCAGCAGTACCCAAGGGGGCACAGATACGCAGTATTTT. Complete variable domain (other parts from reference TRBV7-3 and TRBJ2-3): GAGVSQTPSNKVTEKGKYVELRCDPISGHTALYWYRQSLGQGPEFLIYFQGTGAADDSGLPNDRFFAVRPEGSVSTLKIQRTERGDSAVYLCASSTQGGTDTQYFGPGTRLTVL.

This clone was recorded once. This chain links TRBV7-2 with TRBJ1-5; D is perhaps TRBD1 (5 bases). V lost 5 bases to trimming and J lost 5 bases, with 19 bases between them. Germline loops: CDR1 SGHTA, CDR2 FQGNSA. This CDR3 comprises 16 residues. CDR3 DNA sequence: TGTGCCAGCAGCCGGATCTCGGCAGGGCTTGATCAGCCCCAGCATTTT. This gives the protein CASSRISAGLDQPQHF.

The genes are TRBV19 and TRBJ1-1; 8 nucleotides align to TRBD1. The length of the CDR3 is 15 residues. J lost 10 bases, V lost 4 bases, and 14 bases had no gene match. The germline V gene encodes CDR1 LNHDA and CDR2 SQIVND (reference sequence). CDR3 in amino acids: CASSKLTGQETGAFF. The DNA of the CDR3 is TGTGCCAGTAGTAAGCTTACGGGACAGGAGACCGGAGCTTTCTTT. Filled out from reference TRBV19 and TRBJ1-1, the complete variable domain reads DGGITQSPKYLFRKEGQNVTLSCEQNLNHDAMYWYRQDPGQGLRLIYYSQIVNDFQKGDIAEGYSVSREKKESFPLTVTSAQKNPTAFYLCASSKLTGQETGAFFGQGTRLTVV.

This clone has a single count. This chain links TRBV28 with TRBJ2-3; 8 nucleotides align to TRBD2. The trim removed 5 bases at V and 4 bases at J, leaving 11 bases unmatched. The length of the CDR3 is 16 residues. The V gene's germline CDR1 is MDHEN and CDR2 SYDVKM. The CDR3 region is CASSLMGAGVADTQYF. CDR3 DNA: TGTGCCAGCAGTCTTATGGGAGCGGGAGTGGCAGATACGCAGTATTTT.

The J gene is TRBJ1-5, the V gene TRBV27, with D uncertain. CDR3 length: 13 amino acids. Germline V CDR1 and CDR2: MNHEY, SMNVEV (reference sequence). Between the trimmed V and J ends, which lost 3 bases and 6 bases, there was a span of 9 bases. The CDR3 reads CASSFGFGQPQHF. The CDR3 nucleotides read TGTGCCAGCAGTTTCGGGTTCGGTCAGCCCCAGCATTTT.

The J gene is TRBJ2-2, the V gene TRBV7-2; a possible D gene is TRBD2 (5 bases). V lost 4 bases, J lost 7 bases, and 10 bases lay in between. The CDR3 totals 13 residues. Germline V gene lookup returns CDR1 SGHTA and CDR2 FQGNSA. CDR3 bases: TGTGCCAGCAGCTCAGCAGCGGACGGGGAGCTGTTTTTT. Protein product: CASSSAADGELFF.

This sequence joins TRBV3-1 (or the pseudogene TRBV3-2) and TRBJ1-2, with D unresolved. The CDR3 extends over 15 amino acids. The V end lost 1 base, the J end lost 1 base, and 10 bases lay between the germline ends. CDR1 and CDR2 from the germline V gene are LGHDT and YNNKEL (reference sequence). The CDR3 here is CASSQVPTGNYGYTF. DNA of the CDR3: TGTGCCAGCAGCCAAGTCCCGACGGGTAACTATGGCTACACCTTC.

The CDR3 coding sequence is TGTGCCAGCAGCCGGAGACTGACGCCTCAAGAGACCCAGTACTTC. Encoded protein: CASSRRLTPQETQYF. This chain joins TRBV7-8 and TRBJ2-5; D is ambiguous. The germline V gene encodes CDR1 SGHVS and CDR2 FQNEAQ. Trimming left V 5 bases short and J 2 bases short, with 15 bases between. The CDR3 is 15 residues long.

The CDR3 protein is CASSDPGQGDNEQFF. As DNA, the CDR3 is TGCGCCAGCAGTGACCCCGGACAGGGCGACAATGAGCAGTTCTTC. This chain links TRBV10-1 with TRBJ2-1, with TRBD1 matching over 8 bases. V dropped 3 bases and J dropped 5; count of bases not matched to a gene: 6. CDR1 and CDR2 from the germline V gene are WNHNN and SYGVQD (reference sequence). CDR3 length: 15 residues.

The J gene is TRBJ1-1, the V gene TRBV27, with D perhaps matching TRBD1 (5 bases). V was trimmed by 4 bases and J by 4 bases, leaving 10 bases between them. This CDR3 has 13 amino acids. Per germline, CDR1 MNHEY and CDR2 SMNVEV (reference sequence). Written as DNA, the CDR3 is TGTGCCAGCAGTTCTCAGGGAAGCACTGAAGCTTTCTTT. Its translation is CASSSQGSTEAFF.